This is a list of T cell receptor beta chains from one sample in a study of Graves' ophthalmopathy and Graves' hyperthyroidism. TCRdb redid the calling of the multiplex PCR reads with MiXCR, one entry per CDR3 protein. The table lists over a million distinct CDR3 sequences, about 38% of them singletons. The material sequenced was peripheral blood or thyroid tissue (not recorded which). Every receptor here comes from an adult man with Graves' hyperthyroidism. The CDR3 runs from the conserved cysteine through the conserved F or W. Each record gives: V gene, J gene, D gene, CDR3 length, clone size, CDR3 protein, CDR3 DNA. D genes are given only for firm matches. Rows may omit the clone size; those that give it use once, few, many or a size class.

v_gene: TRBV29-1
j_gene: TRBJ1-2
d_gene: -
len: 12
abundance: -
CDR3aa: CSVGGGFGGYTF
CDR3nt: TGCAGCGTCGGGGGGGGTTTTGGTGGCTACACCTTC

v_gene: TRBV20-1
j_gene: TRBJ1-1
d_gene: -
len: 14
abundance: -
CDR3aa: CSARDWGGFTEAFF
CDR3nt: TGCAGTGCTAGAGATTGGGGGGGATTCACTGAAGCTTTCTTT

v_gene: TRBV6-6
j_gene: TRBJ2-7
d_gene: -
len: 14
abundance: -
CDR3aa: CASRFQPGPGEQYF
CDR3nt: TGTGCCAGCAGGTTTCAGCCGGGCCCGGGGGAGCAGTACTTC

v_gene: TRBV29-1
j_gene: TRBJ1-1
d_gene: -
len: 13
abundance: many
CDR3aa: CSVEDGWGTEAFF
CDR3nt: TGCAGCGTTGAGGACGGTTGGGGCACTGAAGCTTTCTTT

v_gene: TRBV20-1
j_gene: TRBJ2-2
d_gene: -
len: 15
abundance: few
CDR3aa: CSASWDGRLTGELFF
CDR3nt: TGCAGTGCCTCCTGGGACGGGAGACTTACCGGGGAGCTGTTTTTT

v_gene: TRBV2
j_gene: TRBJ2-7
d_gene: -
len: 14
abundance: many
CDR3aa: CASSVQAGSYEQYF
CDR3nt: TGTGCCAGCAGTGTCCAGGCGGGCTCCTACGAGCAGTACTTC

v_gene: TRBV12-3/TRBV12-4
j_gene: TRBJ2-6
d_gene: TRBD1
len: 18
abundance: few
CDR3aa: CASSSNSDRGPGANVLTF
CDR3nt: TGTGCCAGCAGTTCCAATTCGGACAGGGGTCCTGGGGCCAACGTCCTGACTTTC

v_gene: TRBV6-5
j_gene: TRBJ2-7
d_gene: TRBD1
len: 16
abundance: few
CDR3aa: CASSYSPGQGSYEQYF
CDR3nt: TGTGCCAGCAGTTACTCGCCGGGACAGGGAAGCTACGAGCAGTACTTC

v_gene: TRBV7-6
j_gene: TRBJ2-5
d_gene: -
len: 15
abundance: many
CDR3aa: CASSTRVLPQETQYF
CDR3nt: TGTGCCAGCAGTACCCGGGTCCTCCCACAAGAGACCCAGTACTTC

v_gene: TRBV10-3
j_gene: TRBJ1-3
d_gene: -
len: 12
abundance: many
CDR3aa: CAIRTDTNTIYF
CDR3nt: TGTGCCATCAGGACAGACACAAACACCATATATTTT

v_gene: TRBV19
j_gene: TRBJ1-5
d_gene: -
len: 15
abundance: many
CDR3aa: CASSIWEKGNQPQHF
CDR3nt: TGTGCCAGTAGTATCTGGGAAAAGGGCAATCAGCCCCAGCATTTT

v_gene: TRBV12-3/TRBV12-4
j_gene: TRBJ1-1
d_gene: -
len: 13
abundance: few
CDR3aa: CASSYEGYTEAFF
CDR3nt: TGTGCCAGCAGTTACGAAGGATACACTGAAGCTTTCTTT

v_gene: TRBV30
j_gene: TRBJ1-5
d_gene: -
len: 14
abundance: few
CDR3aa: CAWSVGGTHQPQHF
CDR3nt: TGTGCCTGGAGTGTAGGAGGGACCCATCAGCCCCAGCATTTT

v_gene: TRBV24-1
j_gene: TRBJ1-5
d_gene: -
len: 13
abundance: -
CDR3aa: CATSVGLVQPQHF
CDR3nt: TGTGCCACCAGTGTGGGATTGGTCCAGCCCCAGCATTTT

v_gene: TRBV29-1
j_gene: TRBJ2-7
d_gene: TRBD1
len: 15
abundance: many
CDR3aa: CSVVRRDRTYNEQYF
CDR3nt: TGCAGCGTTGTAAGGAGGGACAGGACCTATAACGAGCAGTACTTC

v_gene: TRBV3-1
j_gene: TRBJ1-2
d_gene: -
len: 13
abundance: -
CDR3aa: CASRGWGGYGYTF
CDR3nt: TGTGCCAGCAGGGGTTGGGGTGGCTATGGCTACACCTTC